This entry describes one T cell receptor (beta chain). Its specificity is not known. Treatment noted: 19 received Ad26.COV2.S at low or high dose, single or two shots; about 5 received placebo; per-sample allocation not given. Day 63 after the first injection of vaccine or placebo was the sampling time. Profiled with immunoSEQ multiplex PCR; TCRdb holds only in-frame clones, not every one. The sample holds about 390,000 clones; around 93% are singletons and the top ten take less than 2%. This sample is part of a study of Ad26.COV2.S vaccination and SARS-CoV-2 variants. Whole-study results and caveats: Whether participants received vaccine or placebo, their non-spike TCR breadth was similar.

From germline, CDR1 is DFQATT and CDR2 SNEGSKA (reference sequence). The CDR3 extends over 11 amino acids. V lost 5 bases to trimming and J lost 2 bases, with 6 bases between them. Sequenced here: peripheral blood, sampled in a trial of Ad26.COV2.S vaccine versus placebo. The clonotype comes from a person between 18 and 59 years old who received the Ad26.COV2.S COVID-19 vaccine or a placebo. The gene calls are TRBV20-1 and TRBJ1-2, with D unclear. The CDR3, as DNA: TGCAGTGCTTGGGCCAACTATGGCTACACCTTC. Its translation is CSAWANYGYTF.